This T cell receptor beta chain was documented in a study of blood T cell dynamics during melanoma immunotherapy. General study findings and limits: Disease-control patients' PBMC repertoires became either more clonal or more diverse at W3.

Note on this clone: The antigen remains unidentified.

V was pared by 3 bases and J by 3 bases, with 11 bases of the junction left unmatched. The germline gives CDR1 MDHEN, CDR2 SYDVKM. CDR3 size: 17 residues. Clones were sequenced by immunoSEQ multiplex PCR, and TCRdb holds only the in-frame ones, with some missing. The data contain about 10,000 clones, 70% to 90% of them singletons. The time point: pre-treatment baseline. Patients had no prior systemic cancer treatment, immunosuppressants or other active cancers. The TCR sequence derives from a human donor with melanoma. The source material was blood, sampled from a patient treated with checkpoint blockade. The chain combines TRBV28 with TRBJ2-3; the match to TRBD2 covers 8 bases. In DNA form, the CDR3 reads TGTGCCAGCAGTTTGCGGGAGGCCTCGCCGTCTACAGATACGCAGTATTTT. Translating it yields CASSLREASPSTDTQYF. Full variable domain (rest looked up from reference TRBV28 and TRBJ2-3): DVKVTQSSRYLVKRTGEKVFLECVQDMDHENMFWYRQDPGLGLRLIYFSYDVKMKEKGDIPEGYSVSREKKERFSLILESASTNQTSMYLCASSLREASPSTDTQYFGPGTRLTVL.